The present TCR beta chain was sequenced within a study of T cells after yellow fever vaccination. TCRdb analysed the 5' RACE reads with MiXCR anew, one entry per CDR3 protein. This sample has around 310,000 distinct CDR3 sequences, with almost 4% found just once. V was clipped by 4 bases and J by 2 bases; unmatched bases: 6. Looked up from germline, CDR1 is SGHDN and CDR2 is FVKESK. The CDR3 is made up of 16 amino acids. As for this clonotype: The antigen remains undetermined.

Study-level findings and limits: Compared with primary, the secondary response was weaker and peaked at day 5, not 15.

The origin of this receptor is a man aged 18 to 29 who received the YFV17D yellow fever vaccine. V usage is TRBV14 and J usage is TRBJ2-3, with 10 bases aligning to TRBD1. Material: PBMCs, obtained 5 days after the yellow fever booster vaccination. The CDR3, as DNA: TGTGCCAGCAGCCCAATAGGGACAGGGGACACAGATACGCAGTATTTT. This translates into CASSPIGTGDTDTQYF.